The rows below give T cell receptor beta chains drawn from one sample of a study of blood T cell repertoires in COVID-19. The data were produced by immunoSEQ multiplex PCR, yet TCRdb's version contains in-frame clones alone and is incomplete. Of a few hundred thousand clones listed, approximately 90% are singletons. Sequencing was performed on peripheral blood. The receptors were gathered from an older woman with COVID-19, enrolled during active disease. Both conserved end residues are part of each CDR3. The D gene is left open where the match is weak. Clone size is shown for a subset of rows, as once, few, many or a class of expanded clone.

CDR3aa	CDR3nt	v_gene	j_gene	d_gene	abundance
CASSQDRGLAGKTGELFF	TGTGCCAGCAGCCAAGACAGGGGACTAGCGGGGAAAACCGGGGAGCTGTTTTTT	TRBV14	TRBJ2-2	TRBD2	-
CASSGLDEQFF	TGTGCCAGCAGTGGGCTTGATGAGCAGTTCTTC	TRBV7-9	TRBJ2-1	-	few
CASSWTAQPQHF	TGTGCCAGCAGTTGGACAGCTCAGCCCCAGCATTTT	TRBV2	TRBJ1-5	-	-
CAWSDPHGRGTNTEAFF	TGTGCCTGGAGTGACCCCCACGGTCGAGGGACAAACACTGAAGCTTTCTTT	TRBV30	TRBJ1-1	-	-
CASSPQQDRGTSNQPQHF	TGTGCCAGCTCACCCCAACAGGACAGGGGAACGAGCAATCAGCCCCAGCATTTT	TRBV18	TRBJ1-5	TRBD1	-
CASSQLAGVSRTTQYF	TGTGCCAGCAGCCAACTAGCGGGGGTTAGCCGGACTACGCAGTATTTT	TRBV11-2	TRBJ2-3	TRBD2	-
CASSSGVGTGELFF	TGTGCCAGCAGCTCAGGGGTAGGCACCGGGGAGCTGTTTTTT	TRBV5-5	TRBJ2-2	-	once
CASSMRGFIQPQHF	TGTGCCAGTAGTATGCGGGGCTTCATTCAGCCCCAGCATTTT	TRBV19	TRBJ1-5	-	-
CATRTSGGLGTQYF	TGTGCCACCAGGACTAGCGGGGGGTTGGGGACCCAGTACTTC	TRBV10-3	TRBJ2-5	TRBD2	-
CASSPSGTGVVEAFF	TGTGCCAGCAGCCCGTCCGGGACAGGGGTTGTTGAAGCTTTCTTT	TRBV4-2	TRBJ1-1	TRBD1	once
CASRSQHQVNTEAFF	TGCGCCAGCCGCAGCCAGCACCAGGTGAACACTGAAGCTTTCTTT	TRBV4-1	TRBJ1-1	-	-
CASIGGPNTEAFF	TGTGCCAGCATCGGGGGGCCAAACACTGAAGCTTTCTTT	TRBV6-5	TRBJ1-1	-	-
CAWSVTGGGYTF	TGTGCCTGGAGTGTGACTGGTGGTGGCTACACCTTC	TRBV30	TRBJ1-2	-	-
CAISESMGQGGDTQYF	TGTGCCATCAGTGAGTCGATGGGACAGGGAGGGGATACGCAGTATTTT	TRBV10-3	TRBJ2-3	TRBD1	-
CASSPDRETQYF	TGTGCCAGCTCACCCGACAGGGAGACCCAGTACTTC	TRBV18	TRBJ2-5	-	-
CASSRQGTIIAGELFF	TGTGCCAGCAGCCGACAGGGGACAATAATCGCCGGGGAGCTGTTTTTT	TRBV2	TRBJ2-2	TRBD1	-
CASSYDRAYRNTEAFF	TGCGCCAGCAGCTATGACAGGGCATATCGAAACACTGAAGCTTTCTTT	TRBV5-1	TRBJ1-1	TRBD1	-
CASSSGTTYQETQYF	TGTGCCAGCAGTTCCGGGACTACCTACCAAGAGACCCAGTACTTC	TRBV28	TRBJ2-5	TRBD2	-
CASSPRSDTEAFF	TGTGCCAGCTCACCACGGTCGGACACTGAAGCTTTCTTT	TRBV18	TRBJ1-1	-	-
CASRLAELQSEQYF	TGTGCCAGCAGATTAGCGGAACTACAAAGCGAGCAGTACTTC	TRBV2	TRBJ2-7	-	-
CASSLWYTGRISGNTIYF	TGTGCCAGCAGTTTATGGTATACAGGGCGAATATCTGGAAACACCATATATTTT	TRBV28	TRBJ1-3	-	-
CASSLPTGGTEAFF	TGTGCCAGCAGCCTCCCGACAGGGGGGACTGAAGCTTTCTTT	TRBV7-9	TRBJ1-1	TRBD1	-
CAWNGLGGSPLHF	TGTGCCTGGAACGGCCTTGGAGGATCACCCCTCCACTTT	TRBV30	TRBJ1-6	-	-
CASSFDRAREKLFF	TGTGCCAGCAGTTTCGACAGGGCTCGGGAAAAACTGTTTTTT	TRBV28	TRBJ1-4	TRBD1	-
CASRSTGVSNQPQHF	TGTGCCAGCAGGTCGACAGGGGTGAGCAATCAGCCCCAGCATTTT	TRBV2	TRBJ1-5	TRBD1	-
CASSRVSGQGLGTNEKLFF	TGCGCCAGCAGCCGCGTCTCGGGACAGGGTTTGGGAACTAATGAAAAACTGTTTTTT	TRBV5-1	TRBJ1-4	TRBD1	once
CASSQDRGRGYTF	TGTGCCAGCAGCCAGGACAGGGGCCGCGGCTACACCTTC	TRBV7-2	TRBJ1-2	TRBD1	once
CASSSGVQRQYF	TGTGCCAGCAGTTCGGGGGTTCAGCGGCAGTACTTC	TRBV28	TRBJ2-7	-	-
CASSQPTSGGARTGELFF	TGTGCCAGCAGCCAACCGACTAGCGGGGGGGCGCGAACCGGGGAGCTGTTTTTT	TRBV4-2	TRBJ2-2	TRBD2	-
CASSPQGDTEAFF	TGTGCCAGCTCACCACAGGGGGACACTGAAGCTTTCTTT	TRBV18	TRBJ1-1	-	few
CASSQWHGGTGAYQPQHF	TGCGCCAGCAGCCAGTGGCATGGGGGGACAGGGGCGTATCAGCCCCAGCATTTT	TRBV4-1	TRBJ1-5	TRBD1	-
CASSLAGGAGQYF	TGTGCCAGCAGTCTAGCAGGGGGCGCCGGGCAGTACTTC	TRBV28	TRBJ2-7	TRBD1	once
CASGTLHF	TGTGCCAGCGGGACACTCCACTTT	TRBV2	TRBJ1-6	-	-
CASLPWDRGTDTQYF	TGTGCCAGCTTGCCCTGGGACAGGGGCACAGATACGCAGTATTTT	TRBV14	TRBJ2-3	TRBD1	-
CASSLGAGELFF	TGTGCCAGCAGCTTAGGCGCCGGGGAGCTGTTTTTT	TRBV7-2	TRBJ2-2	-	-
CASRFGQVTDTQYF	TGCGCCAGCAGGTTTGGACAGGTCACAGATACGCAGTATTTT	TRBV5-1	TRBJ2-3	TRBD1	-
CASSQQGSATNEKLFF	TGTGCCAGCTCACAACAGGGATCGGCAACTAATGAAAAACTGTTTTTT	TRBV18	TRBJ1-4	-	-
CASSPSRRGKMNTEAFF	TGTGCCAGCAGCCCCTCTAGGAGGGGAAAAATGAACACTGAAGCTTTCTTT	TRBV7-8	TRBJ1-1	-	-
CASSIPRGGRETQYF	TGTGCCAGTAGTATTCCCAGAGGCGGTCGGGAGACCCAGTACTTC	TRBV19	TRBJ2-5	-	-
CASRTTYSSNQPQHF	TGTGCCAGCAGAACGACATACTCCAGCAATCAGCCCCAGCATTTT	TRBV6-5	TRBJ1-5	-	-
CASSRTGTMYSNQPQHF	TGTGCCAGCAGCCGCACCGGGACAATGTATAGCAATCAGCCCCAGCATTTT	TRBV27	TRBJ1-5	-	-
CAWMRAPTRAEAFF	TGTGCCTGGATGAGGGCTCCGACCCGGGCTGAAGCTTTCTTT	TRBV30	TRBJ1-1	-	-
CAWSAGQASNQPQHF	TGTGCCTGGAGTGCCGGACAGGCAAGCAATCAGCCCCAGCATTTT	TRBV30	TRBJ1-5	TRBD1	-
CASSPTNRAWQPQHF	TGTGCCAGTAGCCCAACTAACAGGGCCTGGCAGCCCCAGCATTTT	TRBV19	TRBJ1-5	-	-
CATSREGGSNYGYTF	TGTGCCACCAGCAGAGAGGGAGGATCTAACTATGGCTACACCTTC	TRBV15	TRBJ1-2	-	-
CASSPPGTGGPAFF	TGCGCCAGCAGCCCCCCGGGGACAGGGGGCCCAGCTTTCTTT	TRBV5-1	TRBJ1-1	TRBD1	-
CASSLTPRGNTEAFF	TGTGCCAGCAGTTTAACCCCACGCGGGAACACTGAAGCTTTCTTT	TRBV28	TRBJ1-1	-	-
CASSPGQGTYNEQFF	TGTGCCAGCAGCCCAGGACAGGGGACCTACAATGAGCAGTTCTTC	TRBV7-6	TRBJ2-1	TRBD1	-
CASSQGRRLNTEAFF	TGTGCCAGCAGCCAAGGTCGGAGATTGAACACTGAAGCTTTCTTT	TRBV4-2	TRBJ1-1	-	-
CASKAGGLGEQFF	TGCGCCAGCAAGGCGGGGGGGCTTGGTGAGCAGTTCTTC	TRBV10-1	TRBJ2-1	TRBD2	-
CASSERQGYGYTF	TGTGCCAGCAGTGAGCGACAGGGCTATGGCTACACCTTC	TRBV6-1	TRBJ1-2	TRBD1	once
CASSVEWGPYEQYF	TGTGCCAGCAGCGTAGAATGGGGCCCCTACGAGCAGTACTTC	TRBV9	TRBJ2-7	-	-